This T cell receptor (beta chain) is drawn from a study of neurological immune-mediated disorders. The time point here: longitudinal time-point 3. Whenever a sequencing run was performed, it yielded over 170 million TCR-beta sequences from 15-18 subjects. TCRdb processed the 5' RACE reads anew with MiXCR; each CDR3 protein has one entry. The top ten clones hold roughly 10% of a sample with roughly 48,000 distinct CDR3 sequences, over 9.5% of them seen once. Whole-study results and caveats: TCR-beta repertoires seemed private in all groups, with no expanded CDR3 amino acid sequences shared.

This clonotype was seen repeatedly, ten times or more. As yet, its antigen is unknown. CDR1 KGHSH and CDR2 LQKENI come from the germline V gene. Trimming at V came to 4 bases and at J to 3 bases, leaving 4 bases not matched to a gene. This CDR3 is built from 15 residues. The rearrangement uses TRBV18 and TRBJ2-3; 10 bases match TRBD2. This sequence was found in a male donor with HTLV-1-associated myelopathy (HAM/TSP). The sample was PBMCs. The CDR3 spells CASSLYSGGTDTQYF. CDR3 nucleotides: TGTGCCAGCTCACTGTATAGCGGGGGGACAGATACGCAGTATTTT.